This TCR beta chain was identified in a study of cytomegalovirus exposure and HLA in healthy donors. Points from the study as a whole: The likely explanation for a cluster of highly shared sequence variants was sequencing artifact.

The PCR had 60 Vbeta and 13 Jbeta primers. Only in-frame clones appear in the TCRdb table, and some are missing; sequencing was by immunoSEQ multiplex PCR. The profile shows approximately 130,000 clones, approximately 80% of them singletons. Trimming removed 6 bases at V and 6 bases at J, with 20 bases between. Germline values: CDR1 MNHEY, CDR2 SMNVEV (reference sequence). The length of the CDR3 is 16 residues. On this clone: What it binds is not known.

This sequence was found in a boy aged 2 to 10 in good health and CMV-seronegative. The rearrangement joins TRBV27 to TRBJ1-4; D perhaps matches TRBD1 (5 bases). The specimen was PBMCs. CDR3 sequence (DNA): TGTGCCAGCAGCCCTCTGACAGTGGGACTTTATGAAAAACTGTTTTTT. It specifies CASSPLTVGLYEKLFF.